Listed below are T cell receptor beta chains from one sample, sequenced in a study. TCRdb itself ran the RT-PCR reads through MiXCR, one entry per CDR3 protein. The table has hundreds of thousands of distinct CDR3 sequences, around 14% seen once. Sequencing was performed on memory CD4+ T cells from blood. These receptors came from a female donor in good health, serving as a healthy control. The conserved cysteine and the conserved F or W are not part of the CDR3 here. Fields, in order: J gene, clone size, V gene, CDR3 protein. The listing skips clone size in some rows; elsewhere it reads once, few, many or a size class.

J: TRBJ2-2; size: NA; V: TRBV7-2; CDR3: ASSLAGGVGGELF
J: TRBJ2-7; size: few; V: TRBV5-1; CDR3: ASSLLQGSINEQY
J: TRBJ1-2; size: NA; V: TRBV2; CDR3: ASFGQTNYGYT
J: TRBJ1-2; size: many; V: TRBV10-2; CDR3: ASSAGQGFGYT
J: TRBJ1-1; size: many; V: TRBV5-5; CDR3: ASSLQTGFGEAF
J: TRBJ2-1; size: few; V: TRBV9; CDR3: ATGTDYNEQF
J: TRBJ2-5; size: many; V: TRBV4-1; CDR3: ASSQSGTSGLQETQY
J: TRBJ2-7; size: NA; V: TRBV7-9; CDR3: ASSLFSDSYEQY
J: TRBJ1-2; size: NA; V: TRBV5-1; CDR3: ASSLAGGTGGYT
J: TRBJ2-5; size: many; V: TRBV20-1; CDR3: SASPSGQGTETQY
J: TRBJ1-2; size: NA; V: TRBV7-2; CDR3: ASSLLGIGGYT
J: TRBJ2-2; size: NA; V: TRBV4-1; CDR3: ASSQGLGAAGELF
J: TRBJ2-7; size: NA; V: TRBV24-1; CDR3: ATSDPETYEQY
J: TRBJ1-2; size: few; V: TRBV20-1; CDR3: SARPPGQGNYGYT
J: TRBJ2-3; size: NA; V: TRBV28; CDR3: ASRGQGFADTQY
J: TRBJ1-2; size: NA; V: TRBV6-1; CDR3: ASSDRDRVNYGYT
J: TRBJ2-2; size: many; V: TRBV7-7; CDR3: ASSLTGVNTGELF
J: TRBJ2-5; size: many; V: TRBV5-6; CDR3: ASSLVAGGTQY
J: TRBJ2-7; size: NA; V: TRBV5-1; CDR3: ASSLEEGARSKQY
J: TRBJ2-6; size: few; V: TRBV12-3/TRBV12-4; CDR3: ASSGFYSGANVLT
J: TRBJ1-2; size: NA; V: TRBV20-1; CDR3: SARTGTVTNYGYT
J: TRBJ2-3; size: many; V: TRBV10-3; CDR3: AIADRADTQY
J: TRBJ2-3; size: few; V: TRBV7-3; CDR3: ASSSSVGLAASTDTQY
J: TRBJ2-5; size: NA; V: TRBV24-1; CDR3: ATSLGNQETQY
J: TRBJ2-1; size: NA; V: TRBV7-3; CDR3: ASHAEGAYNEQF
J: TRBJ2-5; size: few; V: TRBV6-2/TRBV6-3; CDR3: ASSYNRETQY
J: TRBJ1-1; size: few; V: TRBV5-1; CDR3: ASSGHPGDTEAF
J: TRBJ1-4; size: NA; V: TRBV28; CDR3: ASSSPGRGGEKLF
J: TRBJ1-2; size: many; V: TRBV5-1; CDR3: ASRIDRDNGYT
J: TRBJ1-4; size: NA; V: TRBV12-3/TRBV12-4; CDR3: ASSLTQGYNEKLF
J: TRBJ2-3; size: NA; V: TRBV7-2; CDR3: ASSLMGGGREDTQY
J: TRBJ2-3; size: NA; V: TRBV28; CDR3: ASSVGGAMDTQY
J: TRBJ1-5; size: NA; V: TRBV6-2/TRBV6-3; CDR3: AAGVRQPQH
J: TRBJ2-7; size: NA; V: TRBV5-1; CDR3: ASSFKSPIRSYEQY
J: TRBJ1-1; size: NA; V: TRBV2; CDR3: ASSGQVMNTEAF
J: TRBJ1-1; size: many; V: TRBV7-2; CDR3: ASSLGGSSTEAF
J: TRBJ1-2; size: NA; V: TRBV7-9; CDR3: ASSLGGYGYGYT
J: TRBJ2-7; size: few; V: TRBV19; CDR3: ASSIENRGPDEQY
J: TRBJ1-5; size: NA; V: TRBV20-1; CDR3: SAYMPSAAQH
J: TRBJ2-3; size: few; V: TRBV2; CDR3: ASSGISGPTDTQY
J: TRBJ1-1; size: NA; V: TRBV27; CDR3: ASSPTWTGDTEAF
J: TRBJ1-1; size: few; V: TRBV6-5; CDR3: ASSYGTGEKTEAF
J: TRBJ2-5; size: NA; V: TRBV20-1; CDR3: SARPGTSGRAKETQY
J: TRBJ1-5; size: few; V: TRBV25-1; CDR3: ASSTREGNQPQH
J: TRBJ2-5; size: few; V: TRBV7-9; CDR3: ASSLDLEETQY
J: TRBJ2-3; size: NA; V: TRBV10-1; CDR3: ASSGKANTDTQY
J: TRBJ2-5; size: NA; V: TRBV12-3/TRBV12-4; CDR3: ASSPASVKTVSQETQY
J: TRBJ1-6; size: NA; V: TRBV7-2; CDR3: ASSLYGRGPALH
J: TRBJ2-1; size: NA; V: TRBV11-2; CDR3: ASSPRLAGVYDEQF
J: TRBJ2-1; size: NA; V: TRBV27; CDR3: ASSLTGLAGGNEQF
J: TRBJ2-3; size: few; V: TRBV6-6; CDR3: ASRSQGAEY
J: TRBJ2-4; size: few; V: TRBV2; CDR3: ASSRDRGDIQY
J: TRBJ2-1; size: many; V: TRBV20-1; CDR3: SARRLEGEQF
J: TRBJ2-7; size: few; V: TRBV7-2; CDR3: ALGGTSGIPQY
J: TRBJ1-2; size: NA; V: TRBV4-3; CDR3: ASSQGQGGLAYGYT
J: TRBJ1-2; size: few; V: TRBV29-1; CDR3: SVIGGVGYGYT
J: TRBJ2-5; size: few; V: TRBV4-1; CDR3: ASSQVGRLSEETQY
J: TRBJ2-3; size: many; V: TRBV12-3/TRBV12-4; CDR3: ASSLGQKTDTQY
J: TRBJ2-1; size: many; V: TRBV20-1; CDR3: SARDVQVLGEQF